A single sample is the source of the 10 T cell receptor beta chains below, sequenced in a study of Graves' ophthalmopathy and Graves' hyperthyroidism. RNA served as the template for amplifying TCR beta CDR3 regions. First-round RT-PCR with HTBI primers preceded a second-round multiplex PCR. TCRdb fed the multiplex PCR reads into MiXCR, producing one record per CDR3 protein. The table has about 740,000 distinct CDR3 sequences, approximately 40% seen once. Specimen: peripheral blood. The receptors were sampled from an adult man with Graves' ophthalmopathy.

The V gene is TRBV2, the J gene TRBJ1-1, with a possible D match to TRBD1 (5 bases). Trimming shortened V by 8 bases and J by 3 bases, and 22 bases separated the two germline ends. Germline V CDR1 and CDR2: SNHLY, FYNNEI. The CDR3 has 16 residues. The CDR3 nucleotides read TGTGCCAGCCCGGGGGGTCGAGGGAGTTGGGACACTGAAGCTTTCTTT. Translation: CASPGGRGSWDTEAFF.

The rearrangement uses TRBV7-9 and TRBJ2-7, with D hard to call. Matching the DNA end better, TRBJ2-1 makes the J call doubtful. Per germline, CDR1 SEHNR and CDR2 FQNEAQ (reference sequence). The CDR3 has 13 amino acids. CDR3 amino acids: CASSLGSPLEQFF. CDR3 DNA: TGTGCCAGCAGCTTAGGGTCCCCGCTTGAGCAGTTCTTC.

This clonotype was recorded once. The J gene is TRBJ1-1, the V gene TRBV29-1, with D tentatively TRBD1 (6 bases). The CDR3 has 12 residues. Germline CDR1 SQVTM, CDR2 ANQGSEA. The V gene lost 8 bases and the J gene lost 1 base, with 11 bases spanning the gap. The CDR3 region is CSSQGTNTEAFF. The DNA for the CDR3 is TGCAGCAGCCAGGGGACGAACACTGAAGCTTTCTTT.

This clonotype occurred a few times. This rearrangement joins TRBV19 to TRBJ2-6, with 9 bases matching TRBD1. Trimming cost V 6 bases and J 2 bases; bases outside gene matches: 11. The CDR3 is 18 amino acids. Germline loops: CDR1 LNHDA, CDR2 SQIVND (reference sequence). CDR3 nucleotides: TGTGCCAGTAGCACACAGGGGGGACAGGGTGCTGGGGCCAACGTCCTGACTTTC. This translates into CASSTQGGQGAGANVLTF.

The J gene is TRBJ2-7, the V gene TRBV27; tentative D call: TRBD2 (6 bases). CDR1 is MNHEY and CDR2 is SMNVEV in the germline V gene (reference sequence). This CDR3 spans 14 amino acids. Deletions cut 2 bases from V and 2 bases from J, with 10 bases between. This chain's CDR3 is CASSLGGKPYEQYF. CDR3 in DNA: TGTGCCAGCAGTTTAGGGGGGAAGCCCTACGAGCAGTACTTC.

The DNA for the CDR3 is TGTGCCAGCAGCTTAGGGACAGGGCTCGTCTACACCTTC. Translated, it gives CASSLGTGLVYTF. The chain has TRBV7-9 and TRBJ1-2, with 8 bases fitting TRBD1. CDR3 length equals 13 residues. Trimming took 1 base from V and 10 from J; bases not matched to a gene: 5. Germline CDR1 and CDR2: SEHNR and FQNEAQ (reference sequence).

The chain has TRBV7-9 and TRBJ1-4; D is unresolved. The CDR3 totals 15 residues. Trimming removed 5 bases from V and 0 bases from J, with 10 bases in between. Germline CDR1 reads SEHNR; CDR2 reads FQNEAQ (reference sequence). The CDR3 DNA is TGTGCCAGCAGCCTAGGTCAGGCAACTAATGAAAAACTGTTTTTT. It yields the protein CASSLGQATNEKLFF.

Points on this clonotype: A clone one base away is much larger, so this may be a read error. This chain connects TRBV2 to TRBJ2-7; D tentatively fits TRBD1 or TRBD2 (5 bases each). V dropped 6 bases and J dropped 3 bases, with 12 bases sitting between them. The germline V gene encodes CDR1 SNHLY and CDR2 FYNNEI. The CDR3 runs to 13 residues. CDR3 nucleotides: TGTGCCAGCAGAGCCGGGACGATCTACGAGCAGTACTTC. Translating gives CASRAGTIYEQYF. Supplemented by reference TRBV2 and TRBJ2-7, the full variable domain reads EPEVTQTPSHQVTQMGQEVILRCVPISNHLYFYWYRQILGQKVEFLVSFYNNEISEKSEIFDDQFSVERPDGSNFTLKIRSTKLEDSAMYFCASRAGTIYEQYFGPGTRLTVT.

The rearrangement joins TRBV2 to TRBJ2-3; D unresolved. This CDR3 has 13 amino acids. The germline CDR1 and CDR2 sequences are SNHLY and FYNNEI. Trimming removed 4 bases at V and 6 bases at J, with 11 bases between. CDR3 residues: CASSVYGKDTQYF. In DNA form, the CDR3 reads TGTGCCAGCAGTGTGTACGGAAAGGATACGCAGTATTTT.

This sequence joins TRBV20-1 and TRBJ1-2; 11 bases agree with TRBD1. V lost 7 bases, J lost 2 bases, and 6 bases stayed unmatched. The V gene's germline CDR1 is DFQATT and CDR2 SNEGSKA (reference sequence). This CDR3 contains 14 residues. CDR3 DNA: TGCAGTGACGCCGGGACAGGGGGGAACTATGGCTACACCTTC. Translating gives CSDAGTGGNYGYTF.